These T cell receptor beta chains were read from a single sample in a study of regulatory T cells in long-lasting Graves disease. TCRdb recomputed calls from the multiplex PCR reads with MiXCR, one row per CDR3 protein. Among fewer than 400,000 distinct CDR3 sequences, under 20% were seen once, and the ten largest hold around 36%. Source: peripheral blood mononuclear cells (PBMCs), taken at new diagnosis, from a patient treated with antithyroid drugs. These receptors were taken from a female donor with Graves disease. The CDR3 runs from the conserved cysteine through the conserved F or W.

CDR3 protein: CASTGRGASYEQYF
V gene: TRBV28

CDR3 protein: CASMAYGGSSYNEQFF
V gene: TRBV19

CDR3 protein: CANRRAGNYGYTF
V gene: TRBV27

CDR3 protein: CASSQPGRGRTGELFF
V gene: TRBV4-1

CDR3 protein: CASSDPGQGSAGGYTF
V gene: TRBV2

CDR3 protein: CASTPSRASGSQETQYF
V gene: TRBV2

CDR3 protein: CAVLPTGGDEQYF
V gene: TRBV10-3

CDR3 protein: CASSYGTEPFYGYTF
V gene: TRBV6-5

CDR3 protein: CSARDVTGGWYEQYF
V gene: TRBV20-1

CDR3 protein: CSARDRRANTGELFF
V gene: TRBV20-1

CDR3 protein: CASSLVAGKTGELFF
V gene: TRBV7-6

CDR3 protein: CASSQGLAGGPGETQYF
V gene: TRBV13

CDR3 protein: CASSQERQGGTGEQYF
V gene: TRBV4-3

CDR3 protein: CASSRLSTGELFF
V gene: TRBV6-1

CDR3 protein: CASSAGSGSSYNEQFF
V gene: TRBV9

CDR3 protein: CSARDRRHGNTGELFF
V gene: TRBV20-1

CDR3 protein: CASSHSTGELFF
V gene: TRBV27

CDR3 protein: CASSGTGTLNTIYF
V gene: TRBV12-3/TRBV12-4

CDR3 protein: CASSHGDQPQHF
V gene: TRBV18

CDR3 protein: CSVARGAIEAFF
V gene: TRBV29-1

CDR3 protein: CASRPTANTEAFF
V gene: TRBV12-3/TRBV12-4

CDR3 protein: CASSSGLAVRVYYNEQFF
V gene: TRBV5-1

CDR3 protein: CAWRRGGPTQYF
V gene: TRBV30

CDR3 protein: CASSGNRGGTGELFF
V gene: TRBV9

CDR3 protein: CASSLGPGRAGAVEYF
V gene: TRBV7-9

CDR3 protein: CASSRELASGKLFF
V gene: TRBV6-1

CDR3 protein: CSAKGPGQALSYEQYF
V gene: TRBV20-1

CDR3 protein: CASSGGPHGYTF
V gene: TRBV2

CDR3 protein: CASSEVDPNTGELFF
V gene: TRBV2

CDR3 protein: CASSPYYAKVPGNEQYF
V gene: TRBV3-1

CDR3 protein: CASSDGGPVEKLFF
V gene: TRBV2

CDR3 protein: CASSQERTGLYEQYF
V gene: TRBV4-1

CDR3 protein: CAGGDLGSGNTIYF
V gene: TRBV25-1

CDR3 protein: CASRDHGLKGEQFF
V gene: TRBV6-1

CDR3 protein: CASSPSWDRGYTGEQFF
V gene: TRBV12-3/TRBV12-4